This T cell receptor beta chain was observed in a study of T cells in lung cancer brain metastases. Of note for this clone: What it recognizes is unknown.

The CDR3 extends over 14 amino acids. Germline V gene sequence: CDR1 ENHRY, CDR2 SYGVKD. Trimming cost V 8 bases and J 8 bases, with 21 bases left between them. Clones were read by immunoSEQ multiplex PCR, and TCRdb kept only the in-frame ones, dropping some. The table shows 1,400 to 1,500 clones, with 89% occurring only once. Study findings and constraints: Most clones were lesion-specific, with limited overlap between paired lesions (mean Morisita index approximately 0.25).

Input material: tumor tissue from a brain metastasis. This sequence was found in a woman aged 50 to 65 with non-small cell lung cancer that had spread to the brain. The rearrangement uses TRBV10-3 and TRBJ1-2, with unresolved D. In DNA form, the CDR3 reads TGTGCCATCCGATCATCCGGCGATTTGAGGGGCTACACCTTC. This codes for CAIRSSGDLRGYTF.